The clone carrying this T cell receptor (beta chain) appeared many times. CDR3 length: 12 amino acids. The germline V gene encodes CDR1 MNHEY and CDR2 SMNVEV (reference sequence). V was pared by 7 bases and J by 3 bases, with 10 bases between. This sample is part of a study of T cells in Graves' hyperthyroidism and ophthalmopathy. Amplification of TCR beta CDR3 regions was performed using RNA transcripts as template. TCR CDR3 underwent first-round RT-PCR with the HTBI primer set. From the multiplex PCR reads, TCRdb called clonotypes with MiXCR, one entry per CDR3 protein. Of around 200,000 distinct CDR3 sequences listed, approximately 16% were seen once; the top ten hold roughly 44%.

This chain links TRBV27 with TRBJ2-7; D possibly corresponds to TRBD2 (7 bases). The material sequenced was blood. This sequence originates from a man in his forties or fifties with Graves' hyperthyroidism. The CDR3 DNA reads TGTGCCAGCATAGGGGGGGGCTACGAGCAGTACTTC. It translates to CASIGGGYEQYF.